These 25 T cell receptor beta chains came from one sample sequenced in a study of blood T cell repertoires in COVID-19 (dated by TCRdb to the early 2020s). Library preparation used the immunoSEQ multiplex PCR assay. The source is immuneACCESS, and TCRdb retained only in-frame sequences with V and J called. Part of the clones is not carried over; for the studies checked, unresolved V genes explain less than half of this, and the remainder is unexplained. For this sample the table gives tens of thousands of clones, of which 89% were detected only once. The biggest ten clones account for around 0.43% of the sample. Sequencing was carried out using peripheral blood. These receptors all come from a human donor in a cohort sampled during active COVID-19.

V and J are TRBV19 and TRBJ1-2; 9 bases align to TRBD1. After removal of 6 bases from V and 1 base from J, the junction contained 9 bases not matched to a gene. Germline V gives CDR1 LNHDA, CDR2 SQIVND (reference sequence). The CDR3 extends over 16 amino acids. DNA of the CDR3: TGTGCCAGTAGAAAGGGGGGACAGGGAAGTAACTATGGCTACACCTTC. Its translation is CASRKGGQGSNYGYTF. Using reference TRBV19 and TRBJ1-2 for the parts outside the CDR3, the full variable domain is DGGITQSPKYLFRKEGQNVTLSCEQNLNHDAMYWYRQDPGQGLRLIYYSQIVNDFQKGDIAEGYSVSREKKESFPLTVTSAQKNPTAFYLCASRKGGQGSNYGYTFGSGTRLTVV.

This clone has only one observation. The rearrangement uses TRBV29-1 and TRBJ2-7; no definite D call. CDR3 length equals 12 residues. Trimming shortened V by 6 bases and J by 5 bases, and 14 bases separated the two germline ends. Per the germline V gene, CDR1 is SQVTM and CDR2 is ANQGSEA. The DNA of the CDR3 is TGCAGCGTCGCCGCTAGAGTCCACGAGCAGTACTTC. Its translation is CSVAARVHEQYF.

The J gene is TRBJ2-7, the V gene TRBV7-9; tentatively, D is TRBD1 (6 bases). The V and J ends lost 6 bases and 1 base respectively, with 13 bases between them. This CDR3 is 14 amino acids long. Per germline, CDR1 SEHNR and CDR2 FQNEAQ (reference sequence). The CDR3 DNA follows: TGTGCCAGCAGGGGCAAGCAGGGGTCCTACGAGCAGTACTTC. It translates to CASRGKQGSYEQYF.

The chain couples TRBV5-4 to TRBJ1-1; 11 bases align to TRBD1. The CDR3 is made up of 16 amino acids. The V and J ends lost 4 bases and 4 bases, in that order; junction bases with no gene match: 9. Germline V gene sequence: CDR1 SGHNT, CDR2 YYREEE (reference sequence). CDR3 residues: CASSQTGGTGGTEAFF. CDR3 bases: TGTGCCAGCAGCCAAACGGGGGGGACAGGGGGCACTGAAGCTTTCTTT.

Comment on this clone: Other DNA sequences in the same sample also yield this CDR3. The DNA for the CDR3 is TGTGCCAGCTCACCAGGACAGCTGAACACTGAAGCTTTCTTT. Translated, it gives CASSPGQLNTEAFF. The rearrangement links TRBV18 to TRBJ1-1; D may be TRBD1 (6 bases). Germline V gives CDR1 KGHSH, CDR2 LQKENI. V was pared by 2 bases and J by 0 bases, with 7 bases between. This CDR3 is built from 14 residues.

This chain joins TRBV10-1 and TRBJ1-2, with a possible D match to TRBD1 (5 bases). CDR3 size: 13 residues. Between the trimmed V and J ends, which lost 6 bases and 10 bases, there was a span of 18 bases. Germline CDR1 and CDR2: WNHNN and SYGVQD (reference sequence). In DNA form, the CDR3 reads TGCGCCAGCAGCCCCGGACAAGGGAACCTCTACACCTTC. Amino acids: CASSPGQGNLYTF.

This chain uses TRBV4-3 with TRBJ1-6; D perhaps matches TRBD1 (5 bases). CDR1 is LGHNA and CDR2 is YSLEER in the germline V gene. V was pared by 1 base and J by 6 bases, with 10 bases between. The CDR3 runs to 15 residues. The CDR3 loop reads CASSQVGEGNSPLHF. The CDR3 coding sequence is TGCGCCAGCAGCCAAGTAGGGGAGGGTAATTCACCCCTCCACTTT.

The gene calls are TRBV5-4 and TRBJ1-2, with D possibly matching TRBD1 (5 bases). Trimming removed 1 base from V and 3 bases from J, with 10 bases in between. CDR1 is SGHNT, CDR2 YYREEE, per germline (reference sequence). The CDR3 covers 14 residues. The CDR3 region is CASSLPDTDYGYTF. The CDR3 DNA is TGTGCCAGCAGCTTGCCGGACACTGACTATGGCTACACCTTC.

The gene calls are TRBV4-3 and TRBJ2-7; D unclear. The CDR3 covers 13 residues. Looked up from germline, CDR1 is LGHNA and CDR2 is YSLEER. With 0 bases removed from V and 1 base from J, the gap between germline ends came to 4 bases. CDR3 region: CASSQDSSYEQYF. The CDR3 DNA reads as TGCGCCAGCAGCCAAGATTCGTCCTACGAGCAGTACTTC.

The chain combines TRBV4-3 with TRBJ1-1; 9 positions match TRBD1. Germline CDR1 reads LGHNA; CDR2 reads YSLEER. Unmatched junction bases numbered 10, after V lost 0 bases and J lost 8 bases. The CDR3 has 16 residues. The DNA of the CDR3 is TGCGCCAGCAGCCAAGATCGGACAGGGGTGGATCTAGAAGCTTTCTTT. Its protein is CASSQDRTGVDLEAFF.

The rearrangement uses TRBV18 and TRBJ2-7; 10 positions match TRBD1. Germline V CDR1 and CDR2: KGHSH, LQKENI. CDR3 length equals 17 residues. Trimming at V came to 4 bases and at J to 5 bases, leaving 14 bases not matched to a gene. For the CDR3, the DNA is TGTGCCAGCTCACTTGACTTACCGGGACAGGGGAGCGACGAGCAGTACTTC. Translation gives CASSLDLPGQGSDEQYF.

The genes are TRBV29-1 and TRBJ2-5; 7 positions match TRBD1. The V gene's germline CDR1 is SQVTM and CDR2 ANQGSEA. The CDR3 has 14 amino acids. After removal of 7 bases from V and 1 base from J, the junction contained 9 bases not matched to a gene. The CDR3, as DNA: TGCAGCGCATCATTGACAGGGTTCCAAGAGACCCAGTACTTC. It yields the protein CSASLTGFQETQYF.

The V call is TRBV4-3, the J call TRBJ1-2; 7 bases agree with TRBD1. V shed 4 bases, J shed 4 bases, and the junction held 3 bases outside the gene matches. CDR3 length: 13 amino acids. Germline V gene data show CDR1 as LGHNA and CDR2 as YSLEER. The CDR3 DNA reads TGCGCCAGCAGCCCCGGGACAGCCTATGGCTACACCTTC. It specifies CASSPGTAYGYTF.

This rearrangement joins TRBV4-1 to TRBJ1-4, with D maybe TRBD1 (6 bases). Looked up from germline, CDR1 is MGHRA and CDR2 is YSYEKL. CDR3 length: 17 residues. V lost 0 bases, J lost 0 bases, and 11 bases lay in between. The CDR3 region is CASSQEGASATNEKLFF. The DNA for the CDR3 is TGCGCCAGCAGCCAAGAGGGGGCTTCTGCAACTAATGAAAAACTGTTTTTT.

The chain combines TRBV6-6 with TRBJ1-1; D remains ambiguous. The CDR3 is made up of 15 amino acids. Germline CDR1 and CDR2: MNHNY and SVGAGI (reference sequence). The germline V and J ends were trimmed by 7 bases and 0 bases, with 15 bases remaining between them. The CDR3 loop is CASTTDLFMNTEAFF. The CDR3 DNA is TGTGCCAGCACCACTGACTTATTCATGAACACTGAAGCTTTCTTT.

The J gene is TRBJ2-7, the V gene TRBV6-5; weak D call: TRBD1 (5 bases). Trimming removed 0 bases from V and 3 bases from J, with 12 bases in between. Germline V gives CDR1 MNHEY, CDR2 SVGAGI. This CDR3 comprises 15 residues. CDR3 loop: CASSYSQGKVYEQYF. For the CDR3, the DNA is TGTGCCAGCAGTTACTCCCAGGGAAAGGTCTACGAGCAGTACTTC.

The V gene is TRBV2, the J gene TRBJ2-6; a weak D match, TRBD1 (6 bases). Trimming took off 8 bases at V and 2 bases at J, with 19 bases between the two ends. The germline CDR1 and CDR2 sequences are SNHLY and FYNNEI. This CDR3 is 17 amino acids long. DNA for the CDR3: TGTGCCAGCCGCTTGGAGAGGGGGATGGCTGGGGCCAACGTCCTGACTTTC. Its protein is CASRLERGMAGANVLTF.

The chain couples TRBV7-6 to TRBJ1-4; 11 bases are shared with TRBD1. Germline V lookup: CDR1 SGHVS, CDR2 FNYEAQ. The CDR3 length is 16 residues. The V gene end was trimmed by 5 bases and the J gene end by 7 bases; junction bases not matched to a gene: 9. Written as DNA, the CDR3 is TGTGCCAGCAGCATCGGACAGGGGGCGATGGGTGAAAAACTGTTTTTT. Amino acid sequence: CASSIGQGAMGEKLFF.

This sequence joins TRBV6-5 and TRBJ1-2; TRBD1 aligns across 7 bases. The CDR3 totals 15 residues. V was pared by 5 bases and J by 0 bases, with 6 bases of the junction left unmatched. CDR1 is MNHEY, CDR2 SVGAGI, per germline. The CDR3 reads CASSQPGGSNYGYTF. DNA for the CDR3: TGTGCCAGCAGTCAACCAGGGGGTTCTAACTATGGCTACACCTTC.

The chain uses TRBV5-1 and TRBJ1-4; 9 bases line up with TRBD1. The length of the CDR3 is 16 residues. The V gene's germline CDR1 is SGHRS and CDR2 YFSETQ. The junction had 8 bases not matched to a gene; V was cut back by 3 bases and J by 5 bases. CDR3 DNA sequence: TGCGCCAGCAGCTCCCAAGCCACAGGGGGCAATGAAAAACTGTTTTTT. Its translation is CASSSQATGGNEKLFF.

About this clone: One junction end disagrees with the germline gene, perhaps due to a read error. This chain uses TRBV5-1 with TRBJ1-6; D remains unclear. The CDR3 is 13 residues long. Germline loops: CDR1 SGHRS, CDR2 YFSETQ. CDR3 amino acids: CASCLQSDSPLHF. The CDR3 region has the DNA TGCGCCAGCTGCTTGCAGTCAGATTCACCCCTCCACTTT.

In the case of this clone: Other DNA sequences in this specimen translate into the identical CDR3. The chain carries TRBV7-9 and TRBJ1-2; 11 bases line up with TRBD1. The V and J ends lost 5 bases and 4 bases, in that order; junction bases with no gene match: 6. The CDR3 length is 15 residues. The germline CDR1 and CDR2 sequences are SEHNR and FQNEAQ (reference sequence). The CDR3 is CASSTRDRGIYGYTF. CDR3 sequence (DNA): TGTGCCAGCAGCACGCGGGACAGGGGGATCTATGGCTACACCTTC.

The chain joins TRBV5-4 to TRBJ1-1, with D possibly TRBD1 on 5 matching bases. The CDR3 loop spans 13 amino acids. Germline V gives CDR1 SGHNT, CDR2 YYREEE (reference sequence). With 6 bases removed from V and 3 bases from J, the gap between germline ends came to 12 bases. CDR3 protein: CASTPWGDTEAFF. In DNA form, the CDR3 reads TGTGCCAGCACCCCTTGGGGGGACACTGAAGCTTTCTTT.

This clone was seen just once. The chain couples TRBV27 to TRBJ2-7; 7 bases align to TRBD1. The CDR3 length is 14 residues. Germline CDR1 is MNHEY and CDR2 is SMNVEV (reference sequence). The ends lost 3 bases at V and 4 bases at J; junction bases unmatched: 6. CDR3 DNA sequence: TGTGCCAGCAGTTTGGAGGAACAGGGGTACGAGCAGTACTTC. Its translation: CASSLEEQGYEQYF.

J is TRBJ2-1 and V is TRBV18; 8 bases align to TRBD1. The junction had 10 bases not matched to a gene; V was cut back by 6 bases and J by 9 bases. The germline V gene has CDR1 KGHSH and CDR2 LQKENI. This CDR3 has 14 amino acids. CDR3: CASSLEDRDGEQFF. CDR3 sequence (DNA): TGTGCCAGCTCCCTCGAGGACAGGGACGGTGAGCAGTTCTTC.